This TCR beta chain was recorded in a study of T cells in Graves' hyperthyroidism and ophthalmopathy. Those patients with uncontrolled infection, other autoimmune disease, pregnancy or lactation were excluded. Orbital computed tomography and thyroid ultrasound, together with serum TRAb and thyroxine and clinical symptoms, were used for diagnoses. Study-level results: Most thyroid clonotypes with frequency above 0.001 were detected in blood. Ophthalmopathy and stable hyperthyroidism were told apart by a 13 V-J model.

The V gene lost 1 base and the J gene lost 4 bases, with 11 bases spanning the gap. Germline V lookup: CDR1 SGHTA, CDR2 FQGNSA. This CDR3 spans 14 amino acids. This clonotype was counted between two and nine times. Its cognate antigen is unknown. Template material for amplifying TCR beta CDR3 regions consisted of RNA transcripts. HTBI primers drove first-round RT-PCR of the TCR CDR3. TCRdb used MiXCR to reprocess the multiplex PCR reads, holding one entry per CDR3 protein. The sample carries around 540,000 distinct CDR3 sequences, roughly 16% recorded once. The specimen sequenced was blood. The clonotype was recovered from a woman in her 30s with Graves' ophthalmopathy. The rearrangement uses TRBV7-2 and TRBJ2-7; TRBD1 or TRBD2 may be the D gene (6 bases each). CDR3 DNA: TGTGCCAGCAGCTTAGATGGAGGGGGGTACGAGCAGTACTTC. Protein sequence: CASSLDGGGYEQYF. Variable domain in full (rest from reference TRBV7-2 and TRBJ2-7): GAGVSQSPSNKVTEKGKDVELRCDPISGHTALYWYRQSLGQGLEFLIYFQGNSAPDKSGLPSDRFSAERTGGSVSTLTIQRTQQEDSAVYLCASSLDGGGYEQYFGPGTRLTVT.